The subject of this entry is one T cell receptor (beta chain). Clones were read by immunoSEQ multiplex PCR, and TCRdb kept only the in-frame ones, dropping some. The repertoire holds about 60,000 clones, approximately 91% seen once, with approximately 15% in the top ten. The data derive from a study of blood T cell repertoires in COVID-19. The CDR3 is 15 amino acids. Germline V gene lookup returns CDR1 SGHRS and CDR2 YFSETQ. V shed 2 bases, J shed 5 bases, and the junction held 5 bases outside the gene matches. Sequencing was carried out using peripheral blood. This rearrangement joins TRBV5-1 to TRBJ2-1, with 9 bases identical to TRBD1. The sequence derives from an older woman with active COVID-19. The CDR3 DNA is TGCGCCAGCAGCTTAGGGGACAGGGTCAACAATGAGCAGTTCTTC. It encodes CASSLGDRVNNEQFF. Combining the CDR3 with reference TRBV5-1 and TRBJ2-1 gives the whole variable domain KAGVTQTPRYLIKTRGQQVTLSCSPISGHRSVSWYQQTPGQGLQFLFEYFSETQRNKGNFPGRFSGRQFSNSRSEMNVSTLELGDSALYLCASSLGDRVNNEQFFGPGTRLTVL.